The 27 T cell receptor beta chains in this list originate from one sample, sequenced in a study of siplizumab effects on memory and regulatory T cells. Assay used: immunoSEQ multiplex PCR; TCRdb lists only in-frame clones, some missing. The table has 90,000 to 120,000 clones, around 94% seen once. Sequencing was done on a sample of Tregs sorted from blood. The receptor set was obtained from a human donor in good health.

The chain is built from TRBV27 and TRBJ1-6; perhaps TRBD1 as D (5 bases). The CDR3 loop spans 15 amino acids. Germline V gene sequence: CDR1 MNHEY, CDR2 SMNVEV (reference sequence). Trimming removed 5 bases from V and 11 bases from J, with 19 bases in between. CDR3 bases: TGTGCCAGCAGTGCCAGCTGGGGCCGGAATCCACCCCTCCACTTT. Protein sequence: CASSASWGRNPPLHF.

V and J are TRBV4-1 and TRBJ1-2; tentative D call: TRBD1 (5 bases). CDR1 is MGHRA and CDR2 is YSYEKL in the germline V gene. With 2 bases removed from V and 8 bases from J, the gap between germline ends came to 18 bases. CDR3 length: 15 amino acids. The CDR3 reads CASSQYGGGSQGYTF. Here the CDR3 DNA reads TGCGCCAGCAGCCAATATGGGGGGGGATCTCAAGGCTACACCTTC.

This chain joins TRBV5-1 and TRBJ2-3; unclear D gene. The germline gives CDR1 SGHRS, CDR2 YFSETQ. V lost 5 bases and J 3 bases, leaving 16 bases between the germline ends. CDR3 size: 15 residues. CDR3 sequence reads: CASRYWFGKTDTQYF. Written as DNA, the CDR3 is TGCGCCAGCAGGTACTGGTTTGGGAAGACAGATACGCAGTATTTT.

CDR3 region: CASSRARAYEQYF. The CDR3 bases are TGTGCCAGTAGTCGGGCCAGGGCCTACGAGCAGTACTTC. The chain is built from TRBV19 and TRBJ2-7, with TRBD1 as a possible D gene (5 bases). Germline-derived CDR1 and CDR2 are LNHDA and SQIVND (reference sequence). The CDR3 sequence is 13 residues long. V gave up 5 bases and J gave up 2 bases, with 10 bases separating them.

The chain has TRBV4-1 and TRBJ1-1; D unresolved. Trimming took off 4 bases at V and 0 bases at J, with 18 bases between the two ends. CDR3 length: 17 amino acids. Per the germline V gene, CDR1 is MGHRA and CDR2 is YSYEKL. The CDR3 coding sequence is TGCGCCAGCAGCCTTTATAAATTGACCACAGTGAACACTGAAGCTTTCTTT. Residues: CASSLYKLTTVNTEAFF.

The CDR3 reads CASSLGGHVFNSPLHF. The CDR3 DNA is TGTGCCAGCAGCTTGGGGGGACACGTTTTTAATTCACCCCTCCACTTT. V gene TRBV7-3 combines with J gene TRBJ1-6; D is perhaps TRBD1 (6 bases). V was cut by 3 bases and J by 6 bases, with 15 bases left in between. CDR1 is SGHTA and CDR2 is FQGTGA in the germline V gene. The CDR3 length is 16 residues.

The CDR3, as DNA: TGTGCCAGCTCACCACGGGTCGGAGGGTTCGGGGAGACCCAGTACTTC. It is translated as CASSPRVGGFGETQYF. This rearrangement joins TRBV18 to TRBJ2-5, with D perhaps matching TRBD2 (6 bases). V lost 1 base and J 5 bases, leaving 17 bases between the germline ends. This CDR3 is 16 amino acids long. The germline V gene encodes CDR1 KGHSH and CDR2 LQKENI. Supplemented by reference TRBV18 and TRBJ2-5, the full variable domain reads NAGVMQNPRHLVRRRGQEARLRCSPMKGHSHVYWYRQLPEEGLKFMVYLQKENIIDESGMPKERFSAEFPKEGPSILRIQQVVRGDSAAYFCASSPRVGGFGETQYFGPGTRLLVL.

This sequence joins TRBV7-2 and TRBJ1-5, with D maybe TRBD1 (6 bases). V was pared by 0 bases and J by 4 bases, with 10 bases between. The CDR3 contains 15 residues. Germline V CDR1 and CDR2: SGHTA, FQGNSA. CDR3 DNA: TGTGCCAGCAGCTTAGCCGGGACACTAAATCAGCCCCAGCATTTT. Encoded protein: CASSLAGTLNQPQHF.

V and J are TRBV10-3 and TRBJ2-3; TRBD2 matches 12 bases. Per germline, CDR1 ENHRY and CDR2 SYGVKD. The CDR3 extends over 13 amino acids. J was trimmed by 6 bases and V by 8 bases; bases with no gene match: 3. CDR3 nucleotides: TGTGCCATCCGGCTAGCGGGAGGGGATACGCAGTATTTT. Translation gives CAIRLAGGDTQYF.

The chain has TRBV2 and TRBJ2-5; 8 bases fit TRBD2. Germline assignment: CDR1 SNHLY and CDR2 FYNNEI. V was pared by 4 bases and J by 5 bases, with 9 bases of the junction left unmatched. The CDR3 spans 15 residues. The CDR3 loop reads CASSGNGRALETQYF. Written as DNA, the CDR3 is TGTGCCAGCAGTGGTAACGGGAGGGCTCTGGAGACCCAGTACTTC. Drawing the rest from reference TRBV2 and TRBJ2-5, the complete variable domain is EPEVTQTPSHQVTQMGQEVILRCVPISNHLYFYWYRQILGQKVEFLVSFYNNEISEKSEIFDDQFSVERPDGSNFTLKIRSTKLEDSAMYFCASSGNGRALETQYFGPGTRLLVL.

The chain joins TRBV15 to TRBJ2-7; the D is unclear. CDR1 LNHNV and CDR2 YYDKDF come from the germline V gene (reference sequence). V shed 2 bases and J shed 4 bases, with 12 bases lying between them. This CDR3 comprises 14 residues. CDR3 nucleotide sequence: TGTGCCACCAGCAGACCAAATAAGGCATACGAGCAGTACTTC. Translation gives CATSRPNKAYEQYF.

The chain has TRBV6-6 and TRBJ2-3, with 7 positions matching TRBD2. Germline trimming cut 1 base from V and 2 bases from J; bases unmatched to any gene: 6. CDR3 length: 16 amino acids. Germline values: CDR1 MNHNY, CDR2 SVGAGI (reference sequence). DNA of the CDR3: TGTGCCAGCAGTTACTTCGGCGGGAGAAACACAGATACGCAGTATTTT. It is translated as CASSYFGGRNTDTQYF.

This rearrangement joins TRBV11-2 to TRBJ2-2; 7 positions agree with TRBD2. Germline-derived CDR1 and CDR2 are SGHAT and FQNNGV. This CDR3 has 15 residues. The trim removed 6 bases at V and 4 bases at J, leaving 8 bases unmatched. The CDR3 DNA reads TGTGCCAGCAGGGGCCGGGCGGGAGTCACCGGGGAGCTGTTTTTT. Its translation: CASRGRAGVTGELFF.

The chain employs TRBV19 and TRBJ1-2, with a possible D match to TRBD1 (5 bases). Germline V gene lookup returns CDR1 LNHDA and CDR2 SQIVND (reference sequence). This CDR3 is 12 amino acids long. The V end lost 8 bases, the J end lost 4 bases, and 11 bases lay between the germline ends. CDR3 in amino acids: CASSLTAYGYTF. The CDR3 DNA follows: TGTGCCAGTTCGCTGACAGCCTATGGCTACACCTTC.

The V and J genes are TRBV28 and TRBJ2-7; D call uncertain. There are 14 residues in the CDR3. Trimming took off 4 bases at V and 9 bases at J, with 19 bases between the two ends. The germline CDR1 and CDR2 sequences are MDHEN and SYDVKM. In DNA, the CDR3 is TGTGCCAGCAGTTCCTCAGGAGACGGTTCTAGGCAGTACTTC. Amino acid sequence: CASSSSGDGSRQYF.

The CDR3, as DNA: TGTGCCAGCAGCTTAAACGACCTTTCGGAGGGGCAGTATTTT. Its translation: CASSLNDLSEGQYF. This sequence joins TRBV7-3 and TRBJ2-3, with D tentatively TRBD2 (6 bases). The CDR3 totals 14 residues. The V gene's germline CDR1 is SGHTA and CDR2 FQGTGA. V was cut by 1 base and J by 11 bases, with 16 bases left in between.

The chain uses TRBV15 and TRBJ1-2; D gene ambiguous. The CDR3 loop spans 14 amino acids. Germline V gene data show CDR1 as LNHNV and CDR2 as YYDKDF (reference sequence). Deletions cut 1 base from V and 3 bases from J, with 9 bases between. The chain's CDR3 is CATSRGHEDYGYTF. The CDR3 DNA follows: TGTGCCACCAGCAGAGGGCACGAGGACTATGGCTACACCTTC. Full variable domain (remainder filled in from reference TRBV15 and TRBJ1-2): DAMVIQNPRYQVTQFGKPVTLSCSQTLNHNVMYWYQQKSSQAPKLLFHYYDKDFNNEADTPDNFQSRRPNTSFCFLDIRSPGLGDTAMYLCATSRGHEDYGYTFGSGTRLTVV.

The chain has TRBV5-1 and TRBJ2-1; 12 bases agree with TRBD2. The CDR3 totals 14 residues. Per germline, CDR1 SGHRS and CDR2 YFSETQ. V shed 4 bases and J 7 bases; nucleotides not matched to a gene: 3. The chain's CDR3 is CASSPGTSGNEQFF. The CDR3 DNA sequence: TGCGCCAGCAGCCCGGGGACTAGCGGGAATGAGCAGTTCTTC.

The CDR3 DNA reads TGTGCCAGCTCACCCGGGACAGGGATTACCTACGAGCAGTACTTC. Residues: CASSPGTGITYEQYF. The V gene is TRBV18, the J gene TRBJ2-7; 9 bases are shared with TRBD1. V shed 3 bases, J shed 2 bases, and the junction held 5 bases outside the gene matches. From germline, CDR1 is KGHSH and CDR2 LQKENI. This CDR3 region has 15 residues.

This clone has only one observation. V gene TRBV2 combines with J gene TRBJ2-7; D unclear. The CDR3 is made up of 11 amino acids. The V end was cut by 8 bases, the J end by 5 bases, with 10 bases between. The germline gives CDR1 SNHLY, CDR2 FYNNEI. The DNA for the CDR3 is TGTGCCAGCGCAGGAAGCCACGAGCAGTACTTC. Amino acid sequence: CASAGSHEQYF. Full variable domain (outside the CDR3, taken from reference TRBV2 and TRBJ2-7): EPEVTQTPSHQVTQMGQEVILRCVPISNHLYFYWYRQILGQKVEFLVSFYNNEISEKSEIFDDQFSVERPDGSNFTLKIRSTKLEDSAMYFCASAGSHEQYFGPGTRLTVT.

The chain's CDR3 is CASSYGTGAQKTEAFF. The CDR3 nucleotides are TGTGCCAGCAGTTACGGGACAGGCGCTCAGAAGACTGAAGCTTTCTTT. The V and J genes are TRBV6-6 and TRBJ1-1; 8 positions match TRBD1. Germline CDR1 is MNHNY and CDR2 is SVGAGI (reference sequence). V was clipped by 2 bases and J by 5 bases; unmatched bases: 10. This CDR3 comprises 16 residues.

The chain employs TRBV29-1 and TRBJ2-4; 10 bases are shared with TRBD2. Germline V CDR1 and CDR2: SQVTM, ANQGSEA. There are 14 residues in the CDR3. The trim removed 5 bases at V and 2 bases at J, leaving 3 bases unmatched. In DNA form, the CDR3 reads TGCAGCGTTATAGCGGGAGGTTCCAAAAACATTCAGTACTTC. It encodes CSVIAGGSKNIQYF.

This clone was observed once. The chain combines TRBV15 with TRBJ1-4, with D perhaps matching TRBD1 (6 bases). Germline-derived CDR1 and CDR2 are LNHNV and YYDKDF (reference sequence). Trimming took 5 bases from V and 8 from J, leaving 30 bases between them. The CDR3 covers 19 residues. CDR3 protein: CATSRPGHLGRGPDEKLFF. The DNA of the CDR3 is TGTGCCACCAGCCGTCCGGGACACTTAGGCCGCGGGCCCGACGAAAAACTGTTTTTT.

The chain links TRBV9 to TRBJ1-1; TRBD1 agrees at 8 bases. V gave up 3 bases and J gave up 1 base; unmatched junction bases: 8. The V gene's germline CDR1 is SGDLS and CDR2 YYNGEE. CDR3 size: 16 residues. CDR3 protein: CASSAGQGFWNTEAFF. For the CDR3, the DNA is TGTGCCAGCAGCGCTGGACAGGGTTTCTGGAACACTGAAGCTTTCTTT.

This chain connects TRBV28 to TRBJ1-6; D unclear. The V end was cut by 4 bases, the J end by 2 bases, with 12 bases between. The CDR3 has 16 amino acids. Germline CDR1 reads MDHEN; CDR2 reads SYDVKM. DNA of the CDR3: TGTGCCAGCAGTTCGGCTGGGCAGGCCTATAATTCACCCCTCCACTTT. Protein product: CASSSAGQAYNSPLHF.

This chain connects TRBV30 to TRBJ1-2, with TRBD1 identical over 8 bases. The CDR3 is 16 residues long. The ends lost 1 base at V and 2 bases at J; junction bases unmatched: 9. The germline V gene encodes CDR1 GTSNPN and CDR2 SVGIG (reference sequence). CDR3 nucleotides: TGTGCCTGGAGTGGGGTGAGGACAGGGAAGAACTATGGCTACACCTTC. Translation: CAWSGVRTGKNYGYTF.

The chain employs TRBV10-3 and TRBJ2-6; D might be TRBD2 (5 bases). This CDR3 contains 11 residues. The V gene lost 8 bases and the J gene lost 8 bases, with 7 bases spanning the gap. Germline assignment: CDR1 ENHRY and CDR2 SYGVKD. CDR3: CAIRGTNVLTF. The CDR3, as DNA: TGTGCCATCCGAGGGACCAACGTCCTGACTTTC.